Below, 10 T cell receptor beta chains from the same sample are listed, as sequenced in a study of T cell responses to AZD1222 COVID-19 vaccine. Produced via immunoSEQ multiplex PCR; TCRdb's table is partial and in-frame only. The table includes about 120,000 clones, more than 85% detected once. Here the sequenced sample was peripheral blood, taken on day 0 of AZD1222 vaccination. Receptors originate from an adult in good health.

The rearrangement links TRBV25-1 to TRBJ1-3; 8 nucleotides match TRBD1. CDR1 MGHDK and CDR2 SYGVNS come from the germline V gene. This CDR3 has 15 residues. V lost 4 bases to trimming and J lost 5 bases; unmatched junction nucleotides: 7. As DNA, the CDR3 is TGTGCCAGCAGTGGCAGGGACAGGCTTAGAAACACCATATATTTT. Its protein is CASSGRDRLRNTIYF.

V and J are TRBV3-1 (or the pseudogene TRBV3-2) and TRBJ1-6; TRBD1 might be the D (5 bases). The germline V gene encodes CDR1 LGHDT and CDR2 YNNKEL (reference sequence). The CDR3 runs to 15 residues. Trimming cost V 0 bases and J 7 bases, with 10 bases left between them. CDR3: CASSQDRGGNSPLHF. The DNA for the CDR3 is TGTGCCAGCAGCCAAGATAGGGGTGGGAATTCACCCCTCCACTTT.

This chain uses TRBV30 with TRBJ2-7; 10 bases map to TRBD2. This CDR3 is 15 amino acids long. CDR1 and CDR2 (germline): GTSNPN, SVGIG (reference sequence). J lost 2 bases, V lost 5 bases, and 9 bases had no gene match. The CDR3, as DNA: TGTGCCTGGGAGGAGAGCGGGAGGGCGGCCTACGAGCAGTACTTC. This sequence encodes CAWEESGRAAYEQYF.

CDR3 in amino acids: CASSLGLATVTEAFF. The CDR3 DNA is TGCGCCAGCAGCTTGGGTTTGGCAACCGTCACTGAAGCTTTCTTT. The chain joins TRBV5-1 to TRBJ1-1; no firm D call. Trimming took 0 bases from V and 4 from J, leaving 13 bases between them. CDR1 is SGHRS and CDR2 is YFSETQ in the germline V gene. The CDR3 consists of 15 residues.

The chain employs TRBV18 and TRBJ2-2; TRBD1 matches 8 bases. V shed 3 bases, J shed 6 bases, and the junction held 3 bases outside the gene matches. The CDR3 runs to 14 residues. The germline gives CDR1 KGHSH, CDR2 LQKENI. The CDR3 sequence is CASSPDRGPGELFF. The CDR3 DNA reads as TGTGCCAGCTCACCCGACAGGGGTCCCGGGGAGCTGTTTTTT.

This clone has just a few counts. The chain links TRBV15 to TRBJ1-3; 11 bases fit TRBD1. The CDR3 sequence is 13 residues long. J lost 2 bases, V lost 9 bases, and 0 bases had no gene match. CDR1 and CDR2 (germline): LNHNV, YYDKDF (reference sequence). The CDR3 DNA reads TGTGCCACGGGACAGGGGGCTGGAAACACCATATATTTT. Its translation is CATGQGAGNTIYF.

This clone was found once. The CDR3 sequence is CASRITGELFF. CDR3 bases: TGTGCCAGCAGGATCACCGGGGAGCTGTTTTTT. The V call is TRBV11-3, the J call TRBJ2-2; no clear D. The V end was cut by 6 bases, the J end by 4 bases, with 3 bases between. This CDR3 comprises 11 residues. From germline, CDR1 is SGHNT and CDR2 YENEEA.

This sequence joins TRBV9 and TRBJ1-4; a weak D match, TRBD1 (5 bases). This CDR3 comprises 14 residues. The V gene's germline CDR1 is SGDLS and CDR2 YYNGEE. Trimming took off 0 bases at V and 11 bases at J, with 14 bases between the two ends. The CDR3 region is CASSVGQGGGKLFF. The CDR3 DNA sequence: TGTGCCAGCAGCGTAGGCCAGGGAGGTGGGAAACTGTTTTTT.

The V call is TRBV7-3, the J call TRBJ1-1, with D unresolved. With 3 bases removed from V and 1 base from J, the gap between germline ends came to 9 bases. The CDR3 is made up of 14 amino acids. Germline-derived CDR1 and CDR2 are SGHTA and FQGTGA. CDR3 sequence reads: CASSFSPRNTEAFF. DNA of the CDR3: TGTGCCAGCAGCTTTTCCCCAAGGAACACTGAAGCTTTCTTT. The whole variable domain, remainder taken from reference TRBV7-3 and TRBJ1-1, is GAGVSQTPSNKVTEKGKYVELRCDPISGHTALYWYRQSLGQGPEFLIYFQGTGAADDSGLPNDRFFAVRPEGSVSTLKIQRTERGDSAVYLCASSFSPRNTEAFFGQGTRLTVV.

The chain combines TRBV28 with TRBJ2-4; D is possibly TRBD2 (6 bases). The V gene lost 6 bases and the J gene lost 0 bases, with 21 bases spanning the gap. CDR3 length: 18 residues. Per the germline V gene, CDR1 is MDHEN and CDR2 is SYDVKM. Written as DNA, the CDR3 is TGTGCCAGCAGCTTAAGCGGGCTTGTTACCCTAGCCAAAAACATTCAGTACTTC. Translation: CASSLSGLVTLAKNIQYF.